Listed here are 13 T cell receptor beta chains from one sample, sequenced in a study of human T cells and chemical hapten exposure. The time point: patch test 3, about 24 weeks after DPC sensitization. Treatment defined: therapeutic diphenylcyclopropenone sensitization with weekly scalp DPC. In TCRdb, the RACE reads were re-called with MiXCR into one record per CDR3 protein. The sample consists of under 55,000 distinct CDR3 sequences, roughly a tenth of them appearing once. This specimen was whole blood, taken in connection with sensitization to the hapten diphenylcyclopropenone (DPC). The receptors were gathered from a middle-aged woman with alopecia areata. Some clones in this sample may be carry-over from other donors' samples.

This clonotype was detected only once. This chain links TRBV12-3 or TRBV12-4 with TRBJ1-6, with 9 bases matching TRBD1. Losses at the gene ends were 6 bases for V and 10 bases for J; bases not matched to a gene: 1. CDR3 size: 12 residues. CDR3 amino acids: CASRGQGSPLHF. CDR3 nucleotide sequence: TGTGCCAGCAGAGGACAGGGGTCACCCCTCCACTTT.

This clonotype was seen only a few times. The chain couples TRBV7-8 to TRBJ2-2; D call uncertain. The germline V gene encodes CDR1 SGHVS and CDR2 FQNEAQ. The CDR3 length is 16 residues. V gave up 2 bases and J gave up 1 base, with 11 bases separating them. The CDR3 loop is CASSLRPGRNTGELFF. In DNA form, the CDR3 reads TGTGCCAGCAGCTTACGCCCCGGCAGGAACACCGGGGAGCTGTTTTTT. The variable domain in full, completed from reference TRBV7-8 and TRBJ2-2, reads GAGVSQSPRYKVAKRGQDVALRCDPISGHVSLFWYQQALGQGPEFLTYFQNEAQLDKSGLPSDRFFAERPEGSVSTLKIQRTQQEDSAVYLCASSLRPGRNTGELFFGEGSRLTVL.

The chain couples TRBV9 to TRBJ2-7; D possibly corresponds to TRBD1 (5 bases). The CDR3 runs 13 residues. The germline V and J ends were trimmed by 4 bases and 2 bases, with 10 bases remaining between them. CDR1 and CDR2 (germline): SGDLS, YYNGEE. CDR3 region: CASSPQGTYEQYF. CDR3 bases: TGTGCCAGCAGCCCTCAGGGTACCTACGAGCAGTACTTC.

This clonotype was recorded many times. The gene calls are TRBV12-3 or TRBV12-4 and TRBJ2-5; 7 nucleotides line up with TRBD1. The CDR3 extends over 14 amino acids. J was trimmed by 1 base and V by 8 bases; bases with no gene match: 7. The CDR3 spells CASGTGTVQETQYF. CDR3 nucleotide sequence: TGTGCCAGCGGAACCGGGACAGTCCAAGAGACCCAGTACTTC.

The chain carries TRBV6-1 and TRBJ1-1; the match to TRBD1 covers 7 bases. V was clipped by 8 bases and J by 8 bases; unmatched bases: 5. This CDR3 spans 11 amino acids. CDR1 is MNHNS, CDR2 SASEGT, per germline. Here the CDR3 DNA reads TGTGCCAGCCAGGGGGGGAGGGAAGCTTTCTTT. Translating gives CASQGGREAFF.

A few counts support this clonotype. The chain carries TRBV24-1 and TRBJ2-3; the D gene is possibly TRBD1 (6 bases). Germline V gives CDR1 KGHDR, CDR2 SFDVKD. CDR3 length: 16 amino acids. V was clipped by 3 bases and J by 1 base, with 13 bases between them. This chain's CDR3 is CATSDGGHHGTDTQYF. The CDR3 region has the DNA TGTGCCACCAGTGATGGGGGCCACCACGGCACAGATACGCAGTATTTT.

The CDR3: CSARDAGLDTGELFF. The CDR3, as DNA: TGCAGTGCTAGAGATGCAGGGCTCGACACCGGGGAGCTGTTTTTT. The chain links TRBV20-1 to TRBJ2-2; TRBD1 might be the D (5 bases). CDR1 is DFQATT and CDR2 is SNEGSKA in the germline V gene (reference sequence). The CDR3 totals 15 residues. The ends were cut back, 0 bases at V and 3 bases at J, with 11 bases in the middle.

This clonotype was observed at least ten times. The chain couples TRBV5-6 to TRBJ1-1; D not resolved. The V end was cut by 2 bases, the J end by 1 base, with 6 bases between. Germline V gene lookup returns CDR1 SGHDT and CDR2 YYEEEE. CDR3 length: 13 residues. The CDR3 loop reads CASSLAQNTEAFF. DNA of the CDR3: TGTGCCAGCAGCTTAGCACAGAACACTGAAGCTTTCTTT.

This clonotype was observed a single time. This chain links TRBV4-1 with TRBJ2-5, with D possibly TRBD1 on 7 matching bases. This CDR3 region has 16 residues. Trimming pared 0 bases from V and 4 bases from J, leaving 15 bases between. In germline, CDR1 is MGHRA, CDR2 YSYEKL. The CDR3 nucleotides read TGCGCCAGCAGCCAAGATCCGGCAGGGGGAGGAGAGACCCAGTACTTC. Encoded protein: CASSQDPAGGGETQYF.

This clonotype showed up just a few times. CDR3 in DNA: TGCGCCAGCAGCTTGGGGGACTCCAGGGAGACTGAAGCTTTCTTT. Encoded protein: CASSLGDSRETEAFF. This chain links TRBV5-1 with TRBJ1-1, with TRBD1 as a possible D gene (5 bases). Germline V CDR1 and CDR2: SGHRS, YFSETQ. This CDR3 contains 15 residues. Trimming cost V 0 bases and J 5 bases, with 14 bases left between them. Drawing the rest from reference TRBV5-1 and TRBJ1-1, the complete variable domain is KAGVTQTPRYLIKTRGQQVTLSCSPISGHRSVSWYQQTPGQGLQFLFEYFSETQRNKGNFPGRFSGRQFSNSRSEMNVSTLELGDSALYLCASSLGDSRETEAFFGQGTRLTVV.

This clonotype was observed many times. This CDR3 reads CASSSQNYGYTF. In DNA, the CDR3 is TGTGCCAGCAGTTCCCAGAACTATGGCTACACCTTC. This chain uses TRBV28 with TRBJ1-2; D uncertain. CDR3 length equals 12 residues. V was trimmed by 4 bases and J by 2 bases, leaving 5 bases between them. Looked up from germline, CDR1 is MDHEN and CDR2 is SYDVKM.

The V call is TRBV7-9, the J call TRBJ2-3, with D unclear. The CDR3 runs 12 residues. Trimming cost V 7 bases and J 7 bases, with 12 bases left between them. Per germline, CDR1 SEHNR and CDR2 FQNEAQ (reference sequence). In nucleotides, the CDR3 is TGTGCCAGCACACCATATGGGAATACGCAGTATTTT. It codes for CASTPYGNTQYF.

This clonotype was observed a handful of times. V gene TRBV7-9 combines with J gene TRBJ2-3; 7 bases are a match to TRBD2. J gave up 0 bases and V 4 bases, and 4 bases lay outside the gene matches. From germline, CDR1 is SEHNR and CDR2 FQNEAQ (reference sequence). The CDR3 totals 15 residues. CDR3 nucleotide sequence: TGTGCCAGCAGCTCCGGACTAGTCAGCACAGATACGCAGTATTTT. It encodes CASSSGLVSTDTQYF.